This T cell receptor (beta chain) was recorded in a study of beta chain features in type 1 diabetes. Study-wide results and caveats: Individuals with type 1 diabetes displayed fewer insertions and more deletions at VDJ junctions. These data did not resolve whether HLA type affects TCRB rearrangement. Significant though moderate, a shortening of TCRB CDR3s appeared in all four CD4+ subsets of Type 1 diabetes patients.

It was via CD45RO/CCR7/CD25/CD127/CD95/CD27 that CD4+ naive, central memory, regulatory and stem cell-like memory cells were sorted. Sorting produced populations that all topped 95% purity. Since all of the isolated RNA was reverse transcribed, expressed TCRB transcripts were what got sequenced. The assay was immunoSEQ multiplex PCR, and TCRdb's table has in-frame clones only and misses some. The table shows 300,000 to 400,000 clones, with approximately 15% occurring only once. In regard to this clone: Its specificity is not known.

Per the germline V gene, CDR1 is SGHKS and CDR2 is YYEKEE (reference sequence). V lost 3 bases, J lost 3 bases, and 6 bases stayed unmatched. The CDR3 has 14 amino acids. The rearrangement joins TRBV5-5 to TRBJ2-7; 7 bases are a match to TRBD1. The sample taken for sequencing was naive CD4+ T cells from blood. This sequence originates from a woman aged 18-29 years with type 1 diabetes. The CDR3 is CASSSTGRGYEQYV. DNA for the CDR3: TGTGCCAGCAGCTCGACAGGGAGAGGCTACGAGCAGTACGTC.